The T cell receptor (beta chain) described here comes from a study of molecular identifiers for immune sequencing clone quantification. Naive CD8 libraries were made from about 21,000 to 970,000 sorted cells, and they used 10%, 30% or 50% RNA. Naive CD8 T cells were FACS-sorted by CD8+CD4-CCR7+CD45RA+ markers. Broader study findings: Clones carrying above 20 RNA copies accounted for over 98% of effector molecules, under 1% in naive cells.

CDR1 is LGHNT and CDR2 is FRNRAP in the germline V gene. The CDR3 contains 12 residues. V was trimmed by 0 bases and J by 4 bases, leaving 4 bases between them. The table lists this clonotype with many counts. Its antigen is still unknown. It was with previously described methods and listed TCR primers that bulk TCR libraries were made. TCRdb re-called the PCR reads through MiXCR, storing one row per CDR3 protein. The sample has approximately 550,000 distinct CDR3 sequences; over 20% are singletons. The chain recombines TRBV12-5 with TRBJ2-7, with D hard to call. The sequencing sample was made of naive CD8+ T cells from blood, with Jurkat cell RNA spiked in. Regarding subset: FACS-sorted CD8+CD4-CCR7+CD45RA+ naive T cells. The source of this sequence is a human donor in good health. Some libraries in this study had Jurkat cell RNA spiked in. This CDR3 reads CASGLVQYEQYF. CDR3 in DNA: TGTGCTAGTGGTTTGGTACAGTACGAGCAGTACTTC.